A selection of T cell receptor beta chains follows, all from one sample in a study of monozygotic twins with inflammatory bowel disease. TCRdb re-called the 5' RACE reads, yielding one record per CDR3 amino acid sequence without DNA. Across approximately 400,000 distinct CDR3 sequences, the top ten clones capture 2.4% of the sample. The sequenced material came from blood. These receptor sequences come from a human donor with ulcerative colitis or Crohn's disease, or a healthy co-twin of an affected twin (not recorded which). Both conserved end residues are part of each CDR3.

CDR3	V	length	J
CASSLYFAGVTQYF	TRBV11-2	14	TRBJ2-3
CASSQTGQGANVLTF	TRBV4-3	15	TRBJ2-6
CAWSTGTIYEQYF	TRBV30	13	TRBJ2-7
CASRPSTGTGLAEQYF	TRBV28	16	TRBJ2-7
CASSGGGREQYF	TRBV2	12	TRBJ2-7
CASSTSIGYEQYF	TRBV4-3	13	TRBJ2-7
CSALSYGIGRSTEAFF	TRBV20-1	16	TRBJ1-1
CASSSGKGSPGELFF	TRBV7-2	15	TRBJ2-2
CASSSWTGVNYGYTF	TRBV5-1	15	TRBJ1-2
CATRQTSSYEQYF	TRBV15	13	TRBJ2-7
CASPTSDDAGELFF	TRBV12-2	14	TRBJ2-2
CSAERPGGQETQYF	TRBV20-1	14	TRBJ2-5
CSVDPGGGDYFQYF	TRBV29-1	14	TRBJ2-5
CASSESGDTQYF	TRBV2	12	TRBJ2-3
CASSEEHLQFF	TRBV6-1	11	TRBJ2-1
CASSLGGTGVQPQHF	TRBV7-9	15	TRBJ1-5
CASSPPGEGELFF	TRBV18	13	TRBJ2-2
CAWSPDSNYGYTF	TRBV30	13	TRBJ1-2
CASSISGTGGYNEQFF	TRBV5-1	16	TRBJ2-1
CATSRGLDTGTEAFF	TRBV15	15	TRBJ1-1
CSARDASNYGYTF	TRBV20-1	13	TRBJ1-2
CASRASGGIEQYF	TRBV6-1	13	TRBJ2-7
CASSYPTGTGGTEAFF	TRBV6-5	16	TRBJ1-1
CASSVVGLAANTGELFF	TRBV9	17	TRBJ2-2
CASRKDGNYGYTF	TRBV12-3/TRBV12-4	13	TRBJ1-2
CASSPRTSGMGETQYF	TRBV27	16	TRBJ2-5
CAIPARNSGGGDNEQFF	TRBV10-3	17	TRBJ2-1
CSATPTSGRRDTQYF	TRBV20-1	15	TRBJ2-3
CASSAQPSRLNTEAFF	TRBV2	16	TRBJ1-1
CASSLGQGTSYNEQFF	TRBV5-1	16	TRBJ2-1
CASSQERGGRYNEKLFF	TRBV4-2	17	TRBJ1-4
CASSQDRDRANSPLHF	TRBV4-1	16	TRBJ1-6
CATSRVATGTYEQYF	TRBV15	15	TRBJ2-7
CASSSLGQSSYNSPLHF	TRBV7-2	17	TRBJ1-6
CAWMWGDTEAFF	TRBV30	12	TRBJ1-1
CSARFGAGGPLKTQYF	TRBV20-1	16	TRBJ2-5
CASSLGLPGLAKETQYF	TRBV7-9	17	TRBJ2-5
CASSQDIAATSSYEQYF	TRBV3-1	17	TRBJ2-7
CASSSLKGANTGELFF	TRBV11-2	16	TRBJ2-2
CASRGAGEYQETQYF	TRBV5-1	15	TRBJ2-5
CASSLDVSGSESPLHF	TRBV7-6	16	TRBJ1-6
CASSLSSGPNEQFF	TRBV7-3	14	TRBJ2-1
CASSQNSGSLGNEQFF	TRBV7-3	16	TRBJ2-1
CATSDQGTGVFDPTGELFF	TRBV24-1	19	TRBJ2-2
CASRAPLKSPLHF	TRBV27	13	TRBJ1-6
CASSYNPPGQVNTEAFF	TRBV2	17	TRBJ1-1
CASVPSGRDTGELFF	TRBV6-1	15	TRBJ2-2
CASSGTRTGSAGF	TRBV6-1	13	TRBJ2-3
CASSLARVTDTQYF	TRBV11-1	14	TRBJ2-3
CATSRGQGNSGANVLTF	TRBV15	17	TRBJ2-6
CASPRDAYNEQFF	TRBV30	13	TRBJ2-1